Below are 25 T cell receptor beta chains sequenced from a single sample in a study of cytomegalovirus exposure and HLA in healthy donors. Both 60 Vbeta primers and 13 Jbeta primers went into the PCR. Only in-frame clones appear in the TCRdb table, and some are missing; sequencing was by immunoSEQ multiplex PCR. Recorded for this sample: about 64,000 clones. Sequenced sample: PBMCs. Source of these receptors: a woman younger than 30 in good health and CMV-seronegative.

The gene calls are TRBV7-2 and TRBJ1-2, with D possibly being TRBD1 (6 bases). Germline CDR1 is SGHTA and CDR2 is FQGNSA. V was trimmed by 5 bases and J by 1 base, leaving 17 bases between them. The CDR3 has 16 residues. The CDR3 spells CASSLDGGANNYGYTF. The CDR3 coding sequence is TGTGCCAGCAGCCTCGATGGGGGGGCGAATAACTATGGCTACACCTTC.

The rearrangement links TRBV9 to TRBJ2-7, with TRBD1 matching over 10 bases. Trimming removed 2 bases from V and 3 bases from J; junction bases left unmatched: 5. This CDR3 is built from 15 residues. Germline V gene sequence: CDR1 SGDLS, CDR2 YYNGEE. CDR3 residues: CASSVGQGILYEQYF. CDR3 nucleotide sequence: TGTGCCAGCAGCGTGGGACAGGGGATCCTCTACGAGCAGTACTTC.

The V and J genes are TRBV27 and TRBJ2-7; 9 bases are shared with TRBD2. There are 15 residues in the CDR3. V shed 6 bases, J shed 2 bases, and the junction held 8 bases outside the gene matches. Germline loops: CDR1 MNHEY, CDR2 SMNVEV (reference sequence). The DNA of the CDR3 is TGTGCCAGCAGCCGGAGCGGGGGGCAGACCTACGAGCAGTACTTC. It codes for CASSRSGGQTYEQYF.

The chain employs TRBV5-6 and TRBJ1-1, with D unclear. Germline V gene data show CDR1 as SGHDT and CDR2 as YYEEEE. This CDR3 has 13 amino acids. V dropped 3 bases and J dropped 0 bases, with 6 bases sitting between them. This chain's CDR3 is CASSSIMNTEAFF. The CDR3 nucleotides are TGTGCCAGCAGCTCCATCATGAACACTGAAGCTTTCTTT. Looking up the rest from reference TRBV5-6 and TRBJ1-1 gives the full variable domain: DAGVTQSPTHLIKTRGQQVTLRCSPKSGHDTVSWYQQALGQGPQFIFQYYEEEERQRGNFPDRFSGHQFPNYSSELNVNALLLGDSALYLCASSSIMNTEAFFGQGTRLTVV.

This chain joins TRBV28 and TRBJ2-1, with 14 bases aligning to TRBD2. J gave up 9 bases and V 6 bases, and 10 bases lay outside the gene matches. The CDR3 is 16 amino acids. Germline V gene data show CDR1 as MDHEN and CDR2 as SYDVKM. The CDR3 is CASSSGTSGGKREQFF. The CDR3 coding sequence is TGTGCCAGCAGCAGCGGGACTAGCGGGGGCAAGCGTGAGCAGTTCTTC.

The J gene is TRBJ2-3, the V gene TRBV10-3, with 7 bases matching TRBD2. Germline CDR1 reads ENHRY; CDR2 reads SYGVKD. The junction had 7 bases not matched to a gene; V was cut back by 7 bases and J by 3 bases. The CDR3 runs to 14 residues. This CDR3 is CAINAGVTTDTQYF. In DNA form, the CDR3 reads TGTGCCATCAACGCGGGAGTAACAACAGATACGCAGTATTTT.

V and J are TRBV7-8 and TRBJ1-2; D remains unclear. The CDR3 loop spans 12 amino acids. V lost 1 base, J lost 4 bases, and 4 bases lay in between. Germline V gene lookup returns CDR1 SGHVS and CDR2 FQNEAQ. CDR3 amino acids: CASSLESYGYTF. The CDR3 DNA follows: TGTGCCAGCAGCTTAGAGAGCTATGGCTACACCTTC.

The rearrangement joins TRBV25-1 to TRBJ2-7, with D possibly matching TRBD1 (5 bases). Germline CDR1 reads MGHDK; CDR2 reads SYGVNS. The CDR3 is 12 residues long. V was shortened by 5 bases and J by 4 bases, with 9 bases between the two germline ends. The CDR3 DNA reads TGTGCCAGCAGTTCCACAGGATACGAGCAGTACTTC. Its protein product is CASSSTGYEQYF.

The V and J genes are TRBV13 and TRBJ2-5; D remains unclear. V was clipped by 5 bases and J by 5 bases, with 6 bases between them. The CDR3 spans 11 residues. Germline CDR1 PRHDT, CDR2 FYEKMQ (reference sequence). The CDR3 protein is CASSIGETQYF. CDR3 nucleotides: TGTGCCAGCAGCATCGGGGAGACCCAGTACTTC. The entire variable domain, with the rest obtained from reference TRBV13 and TRBJ2-5, is as follows: AAGVIQSPRHLIKEKRETATLKCYPIPRHDTVYWYQQGPGQDPQFLISFYEKMQSDKGSIPDRFSAQQFSDYHSELNMSSLELGDSALYFCASSIGETQYFGPGTRLLVL.

V and J are TRBV9 and TRBJ2-7; 8 nucleotides align to TRBD1. CDR3 length: 14 amino acids. Germline V CDR1 and CDR2: SGDLS, YYNGEE. Trimming took 0 bases from V and 5 from J; bases not matched to a gene: 4. CDR3 loop: CASSVDDRGDEQYF. As DNA, the CDR3 is TGTGCCAGCAGCGTAGATGACAGGGGAGACGAGCAGTACTTC.

This chain connects TRBV6-1 to TRBJ2-7; TRBD2 agrees at 8 bases. The CDR3 spans 17 residues. Trimming removed 0 bases from V and 2 bases from J; junction bases left unmatched: 9. Germline V gene data show CDR1 as MNHNS and CDR2 as SASEGT. CDR3 in amino acids: CASSEAVGLASTYEQYF. The CDR3 DNA follows: TGTGCCAGCAGTGAAGCCGTCGGACTAGCCTCTACCTACGAGCAGTACTTC.

The rearrangement links TRBV7-3 to TRBJ2-2; possible D gene TRBD2, 6 bases. CDR3 length: 19 residues. Per the germline V gene, CDR1 is SGHTA and CDR2 is FQGTGA. V lost 5 bases, J lost 3 bases, and 25 bases lay in between. DNA of the CDR3: TGTGCCAGCAGCCCAAGCCCCGCAAGACTAGAACCCCACACCGGGGAGCTGTTTTTT. Translation gives CASSPSPARLEPHTGELFF. Together with reference TRBV7-3 and TRBJ2-2, the CDR3 gives the full variable domain: GAGVSQTPSNKVTEKGKYVELRCDPISGHTALYWYRQSLGQGPEFLIYFQGTGAADDSGLPNDRFFAVRPEGSVSTLKIQRTERGDSAVYLCASSPSPARLEPHTGELFFGEGSRLTVL.

Points on this clone: The germline gene is not matched at one end of the junction; a read error may be the cause. The V gene is TRBV6-5, the J gene TRBJ1-2; D possibly corresponds to TRBD1 (5 bases). The germline V gene has CDR1 MNHEY and CDR2 SVGAGI. The CDR3 spans 16 residues. CDR3 bases: TGTGCCAGCAGTTGGGCCGGACTGGGGACTAAGTATGGCTACACCTTC. It translates to CASSWAGLGTKYGYTF.

The V and J genes are TRBV6-5 and TRBJ1-1, with a weak D call TRBD1 (6 bases). Trimming removed 4 bases at V and 0 bases at J, with 12 bases between. The CDR3 is 15 residues long. Germline V CDR1 and CDR2: MNHEY, SVGAGI. The CDR3 region is CASSSSAGVNTEAFF. For the CDR3, the DNA is TGTGCCAGCAGTTCGTCGGCAGGGGTGAACACTGAAGCTTTCTTT.

J is TRBJ2-1 and V is TRBV7-9; 8 positions match TRBD2. Germline lookup yields CDR1 SEHNR and CDR2 FQNEAQ (reference sequence). V was pared by 2 bases and J by 0 bases, with 12 bases of the junction left unmatched. CDR3 length: 19 amino acids. As DNA, the CDR3 is TGTGCCAGCAGCTTATTCTCCGGTTCGAGCGGGAGCTCCTACAATGAGCAGTTCTTC. This gives the protein CASSLFSGSSGSSYNEQFF.

This chain uses TRBV28 with TRBJ2-1; D remains unclear. The CDR3 sequence is 12 residues long. Per the germline V gene, CDR1 is MDHEN and CDR2 is SYDVKM. V was trimmed by 5 bases and J by 10 bases, leaving 12 bases between them. The CDR3 protein is CASSQRSSEQFF. The CDR3 DNA is TGTGCCAGCAGTCAAAGGAGCTCAGAGCAGTTCTTC.

The chain employs TRBV9 and TRBJ2-7; D call uncertain. Germline V gene data show CDR1 as SGDLS and CDR2 as YYNGEE. The ends were cut back, 5 bases at V and 6 bases at J, with 12 bases in the middle. The CDR3 sequence is 12 residues long. The CDR3 DNA is TGTGCCAGCAGACCCAGAGGTCTCGAGCAGTACTTC. Translating it yields CASRPRGLEQYF.

CDR3 nucleotides: TGTGCCAGCAGTTTAGGCCGGGGAGCCAAAAACATTCAGTACTTC. Protein product: CASSLGRGAKNIQYF. V gene TRBV28 combines with J gene TRBJ2-4, with a tentative D call TRBD2 (5 bases). The V gene lost 2 bases and the J gene lost 0 bases, with 8 bases spanning the gap. The CDR3 extends over 15 amino acids. Germline CDR1 MDHEN, CDR2 SYDVKM.

The chain joins TRBV6-1 to TRBJ1-6; TRBD1 might be the D (5 bases). The CDR3 sequence is 17 residues long. In germline, CDR1 is MNHNS, CDR2 SASEGT. The V gene lost 2 bases and the J gene lost 9 bases, with 20 bases spanning the gap. The CDR3 loop is CASSEMAGSISPSPLHF. CDR3 nucleotide sequence: TGTGCCAGCAGTGAAATGGCAGGGTCTATATCCCCTTCACCCCTCCACTTT.

V and J are TRBV4-1 and TRBJ1-5; D is uncertain. The germline CDR1 and CDR2 sequences are MGHRA and YSYEKL. V dropped 4 bases and J dropped 2 bases, with 12 bases sitting between them. The CDR3 extends over 15 amino acids. The CDR3 is CASSLTGEGNQPQHF. The CDR3 nucleotides are TGCGCCAGCAGCCTAACCGGCGAGGGCAATCAGCCCCAGCATTTT.

The rearrangement uses TRBV29-1 and TRBJ1-2; 10 nucleotides match TRBD1. Losses at the gene ends were 3 bases for V and 2 bases for J; bases not matched to a gene: 9. Per the germline V gene, CDR1 is SQVTM and CDR2 is ANQGSEA. The CDR3 spans 16 residues. This chain's CDR3 is CSVDPTDRGRNYGYTF. CDR3 coding DNA: TGCAGCGTTGACCCCACTGACAGGGGGCGCAACTATGGCTACACCTTC.

The V and J genes are TRBV18 and TRBJ2-7; 8 nucleotides align to TRBD1. CDR1 is KGHSH, CDR2 LQKENI, per germline. J lost 1 base, V lost 5 bases, and 10 bases had no gene match. The CDR3 runs 16 residues. The CDR3 DNA reads TGTGCCAGCTCAGCGGACAGGGACCTTACTTCCTACGAGCAGTACTTC. Translated, it gives CASSADRDLTSYEQYF.

The chain combines TRBV7-9 with TRBJ2-7; TRBD1 matches at 9 bases. The germline V gene encodes CDR1 SEHNR and CDR2 FQNEAQ (reference sequence). The CDR3 extends over 15 amino acids. Trimming took 1 base from V and 3 from J; bases not matched to a gene: 4. The CDR3 spells CASSLGYRGRYEQYF. The DNA for the CDR3 is TGTGCCAGCAGCTTAGGTTACAGGGGGCGCTACGAGCAGTACTTC.

Comments on this clone: The junction differs from germline at one of its ends, possibly a read error. V is TRBV4-2 and J is TRBJ2-3; 13 bases match TRBD2. CDR1 and CDR2 (germline): LGHNA, YNFKEQ. The CDR3 has 18 residues. CDR3 DNA sequence: TGTGCCAGCAGCCAAGATCTCCGACTAGCGGGGGGCACAGATAAGCAGTATTTT. Amino acids: CASSQDLRLAGGTDKQYF.

The gene calls are TRBV29-1 and TRBJ1-1, with 9 bases lining up with TRBD1. V lost 5 bases and J lost 0; bases outside the gene matches: 7. The CDR3 is 15 residues long. Per the germline V gene, CDR1 is SQVTM and CDR2 is ANQGSEA. The CDR3 loop is CSVQLTGGMNTEAFF. In DNA form, the CDR3 reads TGCAGCGTTCAACTGACAGGGGGAATGAACACTGAAGCTTTCTTT.